The 10 T cell receptor beta chains below all came from one sample that was sequenced in a study of OX40 agonist ivuxolimab in advanced cancers. Method: immunoSEQ multiplex PCR; TCRdb's copy keeps in-frame clones and lacks some. This table holds 60,000 or so clones, roughly 86% found once. The sequencing here drew on CD4+ or CD8+ T cells sorted from blood, taken in a trial of the OX40 agonist ivuxolimab. These receptor sequences come from an adult with an advanced solid tumor such as melanoma, head and neck, liver or kidney cancer.

J is TRBJ2-2 and V is TRBV19, with D perhaps TRBD1 (6 bases). V gave up 3 bases and J gave up 0 bases, with 14 bases separating them. Germline-derived CDR1 and CDR2 are LNHDA and SQIVND (reference sequence). The CDR3 contains 17 residues. The DNA of the CDR3 is TGTGCCAGTAGTATTTGGGGGCCGTCGACGAACACCGGGGAGCTGTTTTTT. It specifies CASSIWGPSTNTGELFF. The full variable domain, rest sourced from reference TRBV19 and TRBJ2-2, is DGGITQSPKYLFRKEGQNVTLSCEQNLNHDAMYWYRQDPGQGLRLIYYSQIVNDFQKGDIAEGYSVSREKKESFPLTVTSAQKNPTAFYLCASSIWGPSTNTGELFFGEGSRLTVL.

This chain links TRBV4-2 with TRBJ2-3; 11 bases line up with TRBD2. The germline V gene has CDR1 LGHNA and CDR2 YNFKEQ. There are 19 residues in the CDR3. V lost 1 base and J lost 1; bases outside the gene matches: 10. The CDR3 nucleotides are TGTGCCAGCAGCCAAGTGGGACTAGCGGAGCCCCGGGGCACAGATACGCAGTATTTT. It is translated as CASSQVGLAEPRGTDTQYF.

CDR3 residues: CASSPSLAGYEQYF. The CDR3 bases are TGTGCCAGCAGCCCGTCCTTGGCGGGCTACGAGCAGTACTTC. The chain recombines TRBV11-2 with TRBJ2-7, with D possibly being TRBD2 (5 bases). CDR3 size: 14 residues. Trimming removed 5 bases from V and 3 bases from J, with 14 bases in between. Germline lookup yields CDR1 SGHAT and CDR2 FQNNGV.

This chain links TRBV5-1 with TRBJ1-3; D is uncertain. Germline-derived CDR1 and CDR2 are SGHRS and YFSETQ. V dropped 0 bases and J dropped 7 bases, with 2 bases sitting between them. This CDR3 is built from 11 residues. In DNA form, the CDR3 reads TGCGCCAGCAGCTTGGACAACACCATATATTTT. This codes for CASSLDNTIYF.

The chain carries TRBV11-2 and TRBJ1-1; maybe TRBD1 (5 bases). The germline V gene encodes CDR1 SGHAT and CDR2 FQNNGV. This CDR3 region has 16 residues. V lost 5 bases and J lost 1, with 17 bases in between. CDR3 region: CASSTSGGSRNTEAFF. DNA of the CDR3: TGTGCCAGCAGCACCTCGGGGGGTTCAAGGAACACTGAAGCTTTCTTT.

This sequence joins TRBV6-1 and TRBJ1-5; D is unresolved. The CDR3 extends over 12 amino acids. From germline, CDR1 is MNHNS and CDR2 SASEGT. Trimming stripped 8 bases from V and 10 bases from J, with 15 bases between. The CDR3 nucleotides read TGTGCCAGCGGGGTGCGGTTAGGACCCCAGCATTTT. This gives the protein CASGVRLGPQHF.

The chain links TRBV25-1 to TRBJ1-2; no clear D. This CDR3 is 16 amino acids long. The V end lost 3 bases, the J end lost 0 bases, and 14 bases lay between the germline ends. Germline V gene lookup returns CDR1 MGHDK and CDR2 SYGVNS. The CDR3 reads CASSDPGVSANYGYTF. The CDR3 nucleotides read TGTGCCAGCAGTGATCCCGGGGTCAGCGCTAACTATGGCTACACCTTC.

In its sample, this clone was seen a few times. The chain carries TRBV4-2 and TRBJ1-4, with 7 bases identical to TRBD1. This CDR3 comprises 17 residues. CDR1 LGHNA and CDR2 YNFKEQ come from the germline V gene. Trimming cost V 4 bases and J 3 bases; bases outside gene matches: 11. CDR3 sequence (DNA): TGTGCCAGCAGCCTTATGACAGGGACGGCATCTAATGAAAAACTGTTTTTT. Its protein is CASSLMTGTASNEKLFF.

The table lists this clone with a few counts. V gene TRBV7-6 combines with J gene TRBJ2-7; 7 bases are a match to TRBD1. Germline trimming cut 5 bases from V and 7 bases from J; bases unmatched to any gene: 8. In germline, CDR1 is SGHVS, CDR2 FNYEAQ. The CDR3 is made up of 13 amino acids. The CDR3 here is CASSKWDRWEQYF. The CDR3 DNA reads as TGTGCCAGCAGCAAATGGGACAGATGGGAGCAGTACTTC.

The chain employs TRBV18 and TRBJ1-2, with 7 bases matching TRBD1. This CDR3 comprises 15 residues. Germline-derived CDR1 and CDR2 are KGHSH and LQKENI. V lost 5 bases and J lost 2; bases outside the gene matches: 8. The CDR3 here is CASSEPDRLNYGYTF. The CDR3 DNA sequence: TGTGCCAGCTCAGAACCGGACAGGCTAAACTATGGCTACACCTTC.